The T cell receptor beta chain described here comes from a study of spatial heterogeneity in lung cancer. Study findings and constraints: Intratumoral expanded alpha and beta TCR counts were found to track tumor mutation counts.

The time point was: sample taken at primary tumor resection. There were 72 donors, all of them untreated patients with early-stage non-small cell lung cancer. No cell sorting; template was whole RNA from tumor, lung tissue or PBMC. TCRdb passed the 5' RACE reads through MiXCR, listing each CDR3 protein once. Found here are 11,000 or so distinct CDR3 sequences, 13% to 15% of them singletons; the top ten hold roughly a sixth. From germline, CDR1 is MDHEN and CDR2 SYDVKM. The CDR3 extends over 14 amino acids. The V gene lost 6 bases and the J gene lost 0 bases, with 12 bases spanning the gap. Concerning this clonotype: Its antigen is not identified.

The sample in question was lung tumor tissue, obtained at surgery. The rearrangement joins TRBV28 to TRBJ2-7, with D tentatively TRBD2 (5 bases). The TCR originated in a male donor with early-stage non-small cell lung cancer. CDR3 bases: TGTGCCAGCAGGGGGAGTAGAGGCTCCTACGAGCAGTACTTC. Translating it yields CASRGSRGSYEQYF.